This passage covers 3 T cell receptor beta chains from one sample sequenced in a study of neurological immune-mediated disorders. MiXCR, run by TCRdb on the 5' RACE reads, gives a single entry per CDR3 protein. This table has under 45,000 distinct CDR3 sequences, 3.5% to 4% appearing once. The sample taken for sequencing was PBMCs. The receptors stem from a man aged 30-40 years with multiple sclerosis.

This clonotype was picked up many times. This chain links TRBV20-1 with TRBJ2-1; tentative D call: TRBD2 (5 bases). V gave up 3 bases and J gave up 8 bases, with 17 bases separating them. CDR3 length equals 14 residues. Germline values: CDR1 DFQATT, CDR2 SNEGSKA (reference sequence). The CDR3 loop reads CSASTPYFGDEQFF. In DNA form, the CDR3 reads TGCAGTGCTAGCACACCTTACTTCGGGGATGAGCAGTTCTTC.

This clonotype came up many times. The rearrangement joins TRBV29-1 to TRBJ2-5; 10 bases map to TRBD1. V trimming: 5 bases; J trimming: 4 bases; junction bases outside the gene matches: 10. Germline assignment: CDR1 SQVTM and CDR2 ANQGSEA. The CDR3 runs to 15 residues. CDR3 region: CSVSARTGGGETQYF. The CDR3 DNA reads as TGCAGCGTTTCAGCTAGGACAGGGGGAGGAGAGACCCAGTACTTC.

This clonotype was seen only once. This may come from a read error, since a much larger clone is one base off. This chain connects TRBV10-3 to TRBJ2-6, with 7 bases aligning to TRBD1. From germline, CDR1 is ENHRY and CDR2 SYGVKD. The CDR3 is 17 residues long. The DNA of the CDR3 is TGTGCCATCAGTTTGACAGGGTCCACGTCTGGGGCCAAAGTCCTGACTTTC. Protein: CAISLTGSTSGAKVLTF.